The 30 T cell receptor beta chains given below trace back to one sample, sequenced in a study of blood T cell repertoires in COVID-19. Method: immunoSEQ multiplex PCR; TCRdb's copy keeps in-frame clones and lacks some. The profile shows some 25,000 clones, almost 90% of them singletons. The sequenced material came from peripheral blood. The receptors originated from a man in his 70s with acute or convalescent COVID-19.

J is TRBJ2-1 and V is TRBV11-2; D is possibly TRBD2 (5 bases). The CDR3 has 17 amino acids. Germline lookup yields CDR1 SGHAT and CDR2 FQNNGV. Trimming removed 5 bases from V and 3 bases from J, with 20 bases in between. The CDR3 region has the DNA TGTGCCAGCAGCCCAACCCTAGCAGGAAGATTCTACAATGAGCAGTTCTTC. It is translated as CASSPTLAGRFYNEQFF.

This chain uses TRBV28 with TRBJ2-2; D not certain. CDR1 and CDR2 (germline): MDHEN, SYDVKM. The CDR3 is 14 amino acids. Trimming cost V 2 bases and J 5 bases, with 9 bases left between them. The CDR3 DNA follows: TGTGCCAGCAGTTTAGGCGGATATACCGGGGAGCTGTTTTTT. It codes for CASSLGGYTGELFF.

V usage is TRBV2 and J usage is TRBJ1-1, with 8 bases that match TRBD1. The germline CDR1 and CDR2 sequences are SNHLY and FYNNEI. The CDR3 spans 13 residues. Germline trimming cut 6 bases from V and 11 bases from J; bases unmatched to any gene: 11. The CDR3 nucleotides are TGTGCCAGCAGAGCTGCCCAGGGGGCCGGGGCTTTCTTT. This translates into CASRAAQGAGAFF. The whole variable domain, filled in from reference TRBV2 and TRBJ1-1, reads EPEVTQTPSHQVTQMGQEVILRCVPISNHLYFYWYRQILGQKVEFLVSFYNNEISEKSEIFDDQFSVERPDGSNFTLKIRSTKLEDSAMYFCASRAAQGAGAFFGQGTRLTVV.

The rearrangement links TRBV1 to TRBJ1-2; the table's D gene call, TRBD1, was not cross checked with the DNA. TRBV1 is a pseudogene locus. The CDR3 extends over 20 amino acids. CDR3 nucleotide sequence: TGCACCAGCAGCTACAAGCCGAGGGGGACAGGGGGCCCTACTAACTATGGCTACACCTTC. It specifies CTSSYKPRGTGGPTNYGYTF.

This rearrangement joins TRBV11-2 to TRBJ1-2, with 7 positions matching TRBD1. The germline CDR1 and CDR2 sequences are SGHAT and FQNNGV. This CDR3 spans 13 amino acids. J gave up 4 bases and V 5 bases, and 4 bases lay outside the gene matches. This CDR3 reads CASSTTGVYGYTF. CDR3 DNA sequence: TGTGCCAGCAGCACAACAGGGGTCTATGGCTACACCTTC.

V and J are TRBV2 and TRBJ2-7; D may be TRBD1 (6 bases). Trimming shortened V by 6 bases and J by 0 bases, and 15 bases separated the two germline ends. The CDR3 loop spans 15 amino acids. The germline CDR1 and CDR2 sequences are SNHLY and FYNNEI. In nucleotides, the CDR3 is TGTGCCAGCAGACGAGCACGGGACATCTCCTACGAGCAGTACTTC. This codes for CASRRARDISYEQYF.

The CDR3 region has the DNA TGTGCCAGCTCACCCCTGCGAGCGGGGGGGACCGGGGAGCTGTTTTTT. Residues: CASSPLRAGGTGELFF. The chain links TRBV18 to TRBJ2-2; 10 nucleotides agree with TRBD2. Per the germline V gene, CDR1 is KGHSH and CDR2 is LQKENI. The CDR3 has 16 residues. After removal of 3 bases from V and 5 bases from J, the junction contained 6 bases not matched to a gene.

The chain employs TRBV27 and TRBJ1-2, with 7 bases fitting TRBD1. The V gene end was trimmed by 0 bases and the J gene end by 8 bases; junction bases not matched to a gene: 6. Germline V gene lookup returns CDR1 MNHEY and CDR2 SMNVEV (reference sequence). The CDR3 loop spans 14 amino acids. The CDR3 is CASSLSDRAGGYTF. DNA of the CDR3: TGTGCCAGCAGTTTATCCGACAGGGCGGGCGGCTACACCTTC.

A few counts support this clone. V and J are TRBV7-9 and TRBJ2-2; possible D gene TRBD2, 6 bases. V gave up 1 base and J gave up 6 bases, with 12 bases separating them. This CDR3 is 15 amino acids long. The V gene's germline CDR1 is SEHNR and CDR2 FQNEAQ (reference sequence). In DNA, the CDR3 is TGTGCCAGCAGCTTAGGCAGGGAGCGGGCCGGGGAGCTGTTTTTT. Translation gives CASSLGRERAGELFF.

The chain carries TRBV5-5 and TRBJ2-3, with TRBD2 matching 9 bases. CDR1 and CDR2 (germline): SGHKS, YYEKEE (reference sequence). The CDR3 is 14 residues long. V was clipped by 4 bases and J by 2 bases; unmatched bases: 2. CDR3 loop: CASSPSGITDTQYF. In DNA form, the CDR3 reads TGTGCCAGCAGCCCTAGCGGGATCACAGATACGCAGTATTTT.

V and J are TRBV5-1 and TRBJ2-7; 11 nucleotides line up with TRBD2. The CDR3 totals 16 residues. Germline V gene data show CDR1 as SGHRS and CDR2 as YFSETQ. J gave up 3 bases and V 0 bases, and 5 bases lay outside the gene matches. The CDR3 loop reads CASSLGLAGYGYEQYF. CDR3 coding DNA: TGCGCCAGCAGCTTGGGACTAGCGGGATATGGCTACGAGCAGTACTTC.

The chain combines TRBV19 with TRBJ2-3; TRBD1 matches 8 bases. CDR1 is LNHDA and CDR2 is SQIVND in the germline V gene (reference sequence). This CDR3 is 16 amino acids long. J lost 3 bases, V lost 4 bases, and 9 bases had no gene match. For the CDR3, the DNA is TGTGCCAGTAGTAGCAGTGCAGGGGGCGCGACAGATACGCAGTATTTT. Its translation: CASSSSAGGATDTQYF.

The chain combines TRBV18 with TRBJ1-5; no reliable D call. Looked up from germline, CDR1 is KGHSH and CDR2 is LQKENI. The CDR3 runs 15 residues. Trimming cost V 2 bases and J 3 bases, with 11 bases left between them. The DNA of the CDR3 is TGTGCCAGCTCACCAGAAAGACAACTCAATCAGCCCCAGCATTTT. Its translation is CASSPERQLNQPQHF.

This clone has only a few counts. The chain uses TRBV28 and TRBJ1-6; D may be TRBD1 (5 bases). The CDR3 consists of 15 residues. Germline loops: CDR1 MDHEN, CDR2 SYDVKM. Trimming shortened V by 1 base and J by 8 bases, and 12 bases separated the two germline ends. The CDR3 DNA is TGTGCCAGCAGTTTATTGGGCGGGGGGGATTCACCCCTCCACTTT. This gives the protein CASSLLGGGDSPLHF.

V gene TRBV6-5 combines with J gene TRBJ2-4, with D possibly TRBD1 on 5 matching bases. Germline assignment: CDR1 MNHEY and CDR2 SVGAGI. The CDR3 is made up of 13 amino acids. V was trimmed by 4 bases and J by 11 bases, leaving 15 bases between them. In DNA, the CDR3 is TGTGCCAGCAGTTTAAGGGGCAGGAAAGTTCAGTACTTC. It yields the protein CASSLRGRKVQYF.

This clone showed up just once. This sequence joins TRBV20-1 and TRBJ2-3, with D possibly TRBD2 on 7 matching bases. Germline assignment: CDR1 DFQATT and CDR2 SNEGSKA (reference sequence). There are 15 residues in the CDR3. The V gene lost 3 bases and the J gene lost 3 bases, with 16 bases spanning the gap. The CDR3 region has the DNA TGCAGTGCTAGTCGTAGGGGGGGCTTAACAGATACGCAGTATTTT. Its protein product is CSASRRGGLTDTQYF.

The gene calls are TRBV6-1 and TRBJ1-3; the match to TRBD1 covers 8 bases. This CDR3 region has 17 residues. CDR1 MNHNS and CDR2 SASEGT come from the germline V gene. Trimming at V came to 0 bases and at J to 8 bases, leaving 12 bases not matched to a gene. The CDR3 DNA sequence: TGTGCCAGCAGTGAAGCGGTGGGGGCAGGGGGCGATTACACCATATATTTT. Its translation is CASSEAVGAGGDYTIYF.

The chain combines TRBV19 with TRBJ1-5; no reliable D call. The CDR3 extends over 13 amino acids. Trimming took 6 bases from V and 5 from J, leaving 11 bases between them. Per the germline V gene, CDR1 is LNHDA and CDR2 is SQIVND (reference sequence). The CDR3 is CASSRNRDQPQHF. The CDR3 coding sequence is TGTGCCAGTAGCCGTAACCGGGATCAGCCCCAGCATTTT.

The chain employs TRBV3-1 (or the pseudogene TRBV3-2) and TRBJ2-4; D might be TRBD2 (5 bases). This CDR3 is built from 13 residues. Trimming shortened V by 3 bases and J by 5 bases, and 8 bases separated the two germline ends. The germline gives CDR1 LGHDT, CDR2 YNNKEL (reference sequence). CDR3: CASSQGAQNIQYF. DNA for the CDR3: TGTGCCAGCAGCCAGGGAGCGCAAAACATTCAGTACTTC.

The V call is TRBV7-3, the J call TRBJ2-5, with 9 nucleotides matching TRBD1. J lost 3 bases, V lost 5 bases, and 10 bases had no gene match. The germline gives CDR1 SGHTA, CDR2 FQGTGA. This CDR3 contains 16 residues. In DNA form, the CDR3 reads TGTGCCAGCAGCATAATCCCGGGACAGGGTGAAGAGACCCAGTACTTC. Its translation is CASSIIPGQGEETQYF.

The V call is TRBV7-3, the J call TRBJ1-1, with a tentative D call TRBD1 (6 bases). Germline values: CDR1 SGHTA, CDR2 FQGTGA. Trimming took 5 bases from V and 7 from J, leaving 11 bases between them. CDR3 size: 12 residues. The CDR3 loop reads CASSRTADEAFF. The CDR3 DNA reads as TGTGCCAGCAGCCGGACAGCTGATGAAGCTTTCTTT.

The CDR3 bases are TGTGCCAGCAGTTTATTTGGGGGGACTGAAGCTTTCTTT. This sequence encodes CASSLFGGTEAFF. This sequence joins TRBV28 and TRBJ1-1; D perhaps matches TRBD1 (5 bases). CDR3 length: 13 amino acids. The germline V and J ends were trimmed by 1 base and 5 bases, with 8 bases remaining between them. In germline, CDR1 is MDHEN, CDR2 SYDVKM.

The chain has TRBV5-5 and TRBJ2-7, with D maybe TRBD1 (6 bases). Trimming removed 0 bases at V and 6 bases at J, with 7 bases between. This CDR3 has 12 residues. The germline V gene has CDR1 SGHKS and CDR2 YYEKEE (reference sequence). The chain's CDR3 is CASSLGRGEQYF. In DNA, the CDR3 is TGTGCCAGCAGCTTGGGCAGGGGCGAGCAGTACTTC.

This clone was counted once. This sequence joins TRBV6-2 or TRBV6-3 and TRBJ1-1; perhaps TRBD1 as D (5 bases). Looked up from germline, CDR1 is MNHEY and CDR2 is SVGEGT. The ends were cut back, 2 bases at V and 0 bases at J, with 19 bases in the middle. This CDR3 region has 18 residues. The CDR3 protein is CASSYQGLLGGMNTEAFF. CDR3 in DNA: TGTGCCAGCAGTTACCAGGGACTCCTGGGGGGTATGAACACTGAAGCTTTCTTT.

This rearrangement joins TRBV2 to TRBJ2-7, with 11 bases fitting TRBD2. Germline V gives CDR1 SNHLY, CDR2 FYNNEI. With 11 bases clipped from V and 5 bases from J, the junction kept 5 bases outside the gene matches. The CDR3 is made up of 12 amino acids. For the CDR3, the DNA is TGTGCCGGGGGACTAGCGGTTGACGAGCAGTACTTC. It codes for CAGGLAVDEQYF.

The chain employs TRBV5-1 and TRBJ1-4, with 7 bases that match TRBD1. CDR3 length: 16 residues. Germline CDR1 SGHRS, CDR2 YFSETQ. The V gene end was trimmed by 4 bases and the J gene end by 2 bases; junction bases not matched to a gene: 8. CDR3 sequence (DNA): TGCGCCAGCAGCCCCCTATTGACAGGGACTAATGAAAAACTGTTTTTT. Its translation is CASSPLLTGTNEKLFF.

This chain uses TRBV4-2 with TRBJ1-6, with TRBD1 matching 8 bases. CDR3 length: 17 amino acids. Germline V gene lookup returns CDR1 LGHNA and CDR2 YNFKEQ. Trimming cost V 4 bases and J 4 bases; bases outside gene matches: 9. This CDR3 reads CASSLGQVQNYNSPLHF. CDR3 nucleotides: TGTGCCAGCAGCCTGGGACAGGTCCAAAATTATAATTCACCCCTCCACTTT.

V is TRBV11-1 and J is TRBJ2-7, with TRBD1 identical over 7 bases. Germline CDR1 reads SGHAT; CDR2 reads FQDESV (reference sequence). This CDR3 is 15 amino acids long. V lost 5 bases to trimming and J lost 2 bases; unmatched junction nucleotides: 9. The CDR3 bases are TGTGCCAGCAGCGATCCTCTAGGGGGCGCCTACGAGCAGTACTTC. Encoded protein: CASSDPLGGAYEQYF.

The gene calls are TRBV11-2 and TRBJ1-4; D is possibly TRBD1 (5 bases). The germline V and J ends were trimmed by 3 bases and 5 bases, with 13 bases remaining between them. Germline V CDR1 and CDR2: SGHAT, FQNNGV. The CDR3 spans 15 residues. The CDR3 nucleotides are TGTGCCAGCAGCTTCTCACGGCAGGGCAATGAAAAACTGTTTTTT. It encodes CASSFSRQGNEKLFF.

This clone has a single count. The chain joins TRBV5-1 to TRBJ2-7; D may be TRBD1 (6 bases). The CDR3 covers 14 residues. Per the germline V gene, CDR1 is SGHRS and CDR2 is YFSETQ. Trimming took 0 bases from V and 5 from J, leaving 12 bases between them. This CDR3 is CASSLGAGDHEQYF. Written as DNA, the CDR3 is TGCGCCAGCAGCTTGGGGGCAGGGGACCACGAGCAGTACTTC.